This T cell receptor (beta chain) was captured in a study of cytomegalovirus exposure and HLA in healthy donors. Study at large: Among the approximately 370 donors who were genotyped, over 70% fell in the genetic ancestry cluster that is associated with self-reported Caucasian donors. The study's findings and limits: Presence/absence analyses rested on an assumption that sequencing depth was roughly uniform across donors.

From germline, CDR1 is SGHRS and CDR2 YFSETQ. The CDR3 totals 16 residues. J gave up 1 base and V 4 bases, and 6 bases lay outside the gene matches. Amplification used 60 Vbeta primers and 13 Jbeta primers. Per the authors' pipeline: In a later analysis, the count reached 74 million or so unique TCR beta chains, with approximately 10 million shared. Measured with immunoSEQ multiplex PCR; TCRdb has only the in-frame clones, and not every one. V, J and clone size reflect that table, while D and trimming were determined from the DNA. The sample includes 120,000 or so clones, around 72% of them seen just once. Concerning this clone: Its antigen is not identified.

This chain connects TRBV5-1 to TRBJ2-3; 10 nucleotides agree with TRBD2. The sequence was obtained from a woman in her forties or fifties in good health and CMV-seropositive. Sequencing used PBMCs. CDR3 nucleotides: TGCGCCAGCAGCCCCGGAGGGACTAGCGGCACAGATACGCAGTATTTT. Translation: CASSPGGTSGTDTQYF.